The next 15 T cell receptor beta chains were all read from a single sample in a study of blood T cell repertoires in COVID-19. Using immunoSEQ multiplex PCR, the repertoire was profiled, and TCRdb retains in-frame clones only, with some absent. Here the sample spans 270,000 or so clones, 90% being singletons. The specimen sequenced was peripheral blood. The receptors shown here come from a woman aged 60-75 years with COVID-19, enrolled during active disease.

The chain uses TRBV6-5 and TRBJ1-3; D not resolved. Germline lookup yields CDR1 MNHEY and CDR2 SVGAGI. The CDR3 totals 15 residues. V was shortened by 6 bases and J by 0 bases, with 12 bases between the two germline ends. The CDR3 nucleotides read TGTGCCAGCAGGGCGGCGGCAGTCTCTGGAAACACCATATATTTT. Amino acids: CASRAAAVSGNTIYF.

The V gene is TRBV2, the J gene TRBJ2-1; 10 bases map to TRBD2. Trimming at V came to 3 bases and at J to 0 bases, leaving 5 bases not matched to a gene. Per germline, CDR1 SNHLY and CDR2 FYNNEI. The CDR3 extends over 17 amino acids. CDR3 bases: TGTGCCAGCAGTGATTCTAGCGGGGGCCTCTCCTACAATGAGCAGTTCTTC. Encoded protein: CASSDSSGGLSYNEQFF. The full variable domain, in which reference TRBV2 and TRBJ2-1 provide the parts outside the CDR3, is EPEVTQTPSHQVTQMGQEVILRCVPISNHLYFYWYRQILGQKVEFLVSFYNNEISEKSEIFDDQFSVERPDGSNFTLKIRSTKLEDSAMYFCASSDSSGGLSYNEQFFGPGTRLTVL.

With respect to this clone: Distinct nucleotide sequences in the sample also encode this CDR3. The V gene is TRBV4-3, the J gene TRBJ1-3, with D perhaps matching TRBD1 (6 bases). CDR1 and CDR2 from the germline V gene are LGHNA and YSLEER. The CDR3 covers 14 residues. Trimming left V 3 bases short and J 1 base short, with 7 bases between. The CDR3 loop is CASSHRGSGNTIYF. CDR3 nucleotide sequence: TGCGCCAGCAGCCACAGGGGATCTGGAAACACCATATATTTT.

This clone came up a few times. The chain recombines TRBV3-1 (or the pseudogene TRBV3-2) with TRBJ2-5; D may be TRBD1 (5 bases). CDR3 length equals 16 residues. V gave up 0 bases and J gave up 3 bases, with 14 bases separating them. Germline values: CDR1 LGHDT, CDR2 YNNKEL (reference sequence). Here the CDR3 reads CASSQEVGAGKETQYF. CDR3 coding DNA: TGTGCCAGCAGCCAAGAGGTAGGGGCAGGGAAAGAGACCCAGTACTTC.

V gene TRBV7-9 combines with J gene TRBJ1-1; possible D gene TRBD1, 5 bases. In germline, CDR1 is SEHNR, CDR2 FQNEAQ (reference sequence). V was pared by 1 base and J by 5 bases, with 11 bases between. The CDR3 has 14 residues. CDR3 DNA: TGTGCCAGCAGCTTAGAATGGCGGACAACTGAAGCTTTCTTT. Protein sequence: CASSLEWRTTEAFF.

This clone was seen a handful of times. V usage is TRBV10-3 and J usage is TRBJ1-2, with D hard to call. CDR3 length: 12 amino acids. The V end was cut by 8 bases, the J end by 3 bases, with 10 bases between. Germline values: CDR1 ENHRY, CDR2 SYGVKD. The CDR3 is CAIRGRDYGYTF. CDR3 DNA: TGTGCCATCCGTGGACGGGACTATGGCTACACCTTC.

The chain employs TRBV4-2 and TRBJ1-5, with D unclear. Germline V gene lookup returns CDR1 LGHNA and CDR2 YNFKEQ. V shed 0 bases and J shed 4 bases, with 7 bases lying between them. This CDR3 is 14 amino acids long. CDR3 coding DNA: TGTGCCAGCAGCCAAGACAGGTCAAATCAGCCCCAGCATTTT. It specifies CASSQDRSNQPQHF.

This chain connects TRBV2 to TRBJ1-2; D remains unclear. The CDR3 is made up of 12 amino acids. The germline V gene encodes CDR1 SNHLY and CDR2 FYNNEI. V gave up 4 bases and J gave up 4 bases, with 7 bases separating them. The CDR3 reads CASSVSGYGYTF. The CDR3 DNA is TGTGCCAGCAGTGTTTCCGGCTATGGCTACACCTTC.

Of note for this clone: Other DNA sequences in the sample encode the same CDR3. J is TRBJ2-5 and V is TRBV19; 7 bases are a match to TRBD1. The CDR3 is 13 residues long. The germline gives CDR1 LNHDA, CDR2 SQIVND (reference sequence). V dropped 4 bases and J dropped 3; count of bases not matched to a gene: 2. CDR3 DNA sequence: TGTGCCAGTAGTAGGGACAGAGAAGAGACCCAGTACTTC. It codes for CASSRDREETQYF.

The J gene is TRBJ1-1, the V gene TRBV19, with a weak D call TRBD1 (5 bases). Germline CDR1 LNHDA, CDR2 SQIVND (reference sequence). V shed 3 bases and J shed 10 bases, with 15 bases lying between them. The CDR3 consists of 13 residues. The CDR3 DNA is TGTGCCAGTAGTATGGGTGGCGGGGCCGGAGCTTTCTTT. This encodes CASSMGGGAGAFF.

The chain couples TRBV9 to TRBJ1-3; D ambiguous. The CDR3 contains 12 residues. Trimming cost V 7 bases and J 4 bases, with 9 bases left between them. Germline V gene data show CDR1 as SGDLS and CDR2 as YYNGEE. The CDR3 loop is CASRGEGNTIYF. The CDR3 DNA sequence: TGTGCCAGCCGGGGTGAAGGAAACACCATATATTTT.

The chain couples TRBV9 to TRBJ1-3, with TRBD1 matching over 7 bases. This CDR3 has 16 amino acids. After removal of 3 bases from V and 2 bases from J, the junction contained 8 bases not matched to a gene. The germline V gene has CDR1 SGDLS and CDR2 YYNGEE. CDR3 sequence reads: CASSAQTTGTGNTIYF. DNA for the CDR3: TGTGCCAGCAGCGCACAAACGACAGGGACTGGAAACACCATATATTTT. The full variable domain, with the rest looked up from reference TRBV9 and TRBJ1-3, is DSGVTQTPKHLITATGQRVTLRCSPRSGDLSVYWYQQSLDQGLQFLIQYYNGEERAKGNILERFSAQQFPDLHSELNLSSLELGDSALYFCASSAQTTGTGNTIYFGEGSWLTVV.

This CDR3 reads CAWEPDRGGQPQHF. Here the CDR3 DNA reads TGTGCCTGGGAACCCGACAGGGGTGGACAGCCCCAGCATTTT. The V call is TRBV30, the J call TRBJ1-5; 8 positions match TRBD1. The germline V gene encodes CDR1 GTSNPN and CDR2 SVGIG (reference sequence). This CDR3 region has 14 residues. After removal of 5 bases from V and 7 bases from J, the junction contained 10 bases not matched to a gene.

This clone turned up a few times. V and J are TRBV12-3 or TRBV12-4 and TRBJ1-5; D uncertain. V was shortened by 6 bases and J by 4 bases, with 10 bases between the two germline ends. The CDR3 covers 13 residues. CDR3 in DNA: TGTGCCAGCAGCAGGACGGGAAATCAGCCCCAGCATTTT. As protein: CASSRTGNQPQHF.

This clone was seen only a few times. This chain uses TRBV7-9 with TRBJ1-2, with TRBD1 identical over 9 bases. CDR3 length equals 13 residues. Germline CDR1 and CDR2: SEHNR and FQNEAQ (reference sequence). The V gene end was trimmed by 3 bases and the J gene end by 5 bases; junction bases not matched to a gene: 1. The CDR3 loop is CASSFGTGYGYTF. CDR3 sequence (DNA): TGTGCCAGCAGCTTTGGGACAGGGTATGGCTACACCTTC.